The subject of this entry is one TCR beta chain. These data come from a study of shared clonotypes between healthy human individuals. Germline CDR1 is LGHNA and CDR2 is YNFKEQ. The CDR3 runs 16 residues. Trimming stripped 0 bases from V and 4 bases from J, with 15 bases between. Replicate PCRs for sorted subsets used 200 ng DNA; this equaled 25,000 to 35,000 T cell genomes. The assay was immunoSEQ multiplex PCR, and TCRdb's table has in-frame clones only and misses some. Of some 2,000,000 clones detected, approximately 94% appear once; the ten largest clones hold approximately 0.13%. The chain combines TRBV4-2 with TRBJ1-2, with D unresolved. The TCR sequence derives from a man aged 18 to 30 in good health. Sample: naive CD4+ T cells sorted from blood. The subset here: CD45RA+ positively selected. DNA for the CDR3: TGTGCCAGCAGCCAAGAATTGGACGTGCTAGGCTATGGCTACACCTTC. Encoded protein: CASSQELDVLGYGYTF.